This T cell receptor (beta chain) was identified in a study of cytomegalovirus exposure and HLA in healthy donors. Worth noting for this clone: Antigen unknown.

The PCR had 60 Vbeta and 13 Jbeta primers. In the source study's methods: An analysis that came later counted roughly 80 million unique TCR beta chains, around 12 million shared. This table comes from immunoSEQ multiplex PCR, and its TCRdb copy is limited to in-frame clones, with some not included. Clone size and V and J calls were adopted from that table, with D and trimming inferred from the DNA. The sample lists around 200,000 clones; approximately 85% were seen once. CDR1 LNHDA and CDR2 SQIVND come from the germline V gene (reference sequence). This CDR3 contains 14 residues. The germline V and J ends were trimmed by 7 bases and 4 bases, with 16 bases remaining between them. The study, taken as a whole, reports: A later analysis linked a missense variant in DCLRE1C to the trimming of TCR beta V and J genes. Approximately 160 TCR beta chains were listed as cytomegalovirus-associated.

Material: PBMCs. The sequence derives from a woman aged 35 to 49 in good health and CMV-seronegative. The chain links TRBV19 to TRBJ1-2; D remains unclear. For the CDR3, the DNA is TGTGCCAGTACCTCCGAGGCACTGCTCTATGGCTACACCTTC. Its translation is CASTSEALLYGYTF.